The present TCR beta chain was sequenced within a study of blood T cell repertoires in COVID-19. Looking at the study overall: Some COVID-19 samples were acute and others convalescent; all came from the United States, Italy and Spain.

The CDR3 contains 16 residues. Germline-derived CDR1 and CDR2 are SGHRS and YFSETQ. The V gene end was trimmed by 0 bases and the J gene end by 5 bases; junction bases not matched to a gene: 9. Only in-frame clones appear in the TCRdb table, and some are missing; sequencing was by immunoSEQ multiplex PCR. The top ten clones hold roughly 17% of a sample with 100,000 to 150,000 clones, roughly four fifths of them seen once. The chain is built from TRBV5-1 and TRBJ2-7, with TRBD2 matching 9 bases. Sequences were obtained from peripheral blood. The receptor was isolated from a man aged 25 to 40 with COVID-19, enrolled during active disease. This CDR3 reads CASSLGVLAGYDEQYF. Written as DNA, the CDR3 is TGCGCCAGCAGCTTGGGAGTGCTAGCGGGATACGACGAGCAGTACTTC.